Included here is one T cell receptor beta chain sequence, with context. The source of the sample is a study of blood T cell repertoires in COVID-19. Study information: Specimens from acute and convalescent COVID-19 originated in the United States, Italy and Spain. Sample material is recorded as cDNA or gDNA derived from T cells, B-cell-depleted T cells, or PBMCs.

The germline V gene encodes CDR1 LNHDA and CDR2 SQIVND (reference sequence). With 1 base removed from V and 5 bases from J, the gap between germline ends came to 20 bases. The CDR3 covers 17 residues. Authors' analysis steps: Cell counts per sample came from amplifying reference gene primers. Clones were sequenced by immunoSEQ multiplex PCR, and TCRdb holds only the in-frame ones, with some missing. The V and J calls and clone size come from that table; D and trimming were worked out from the DNA. The profile shows roughly 310,000 clones, roughly 88% of them singletons. Sequences were obtained from peripheral blood. The rearrangement joins TRBV19 to TRBJ2-5, with D perhaps TRBD2 (6 bases). The TCR originated in a woman aged 45-65 years with active or convalescent COVID-19. The DNA of the CDR3 is TGTGCCAGTAGTATAGGGGACGTCCCTGGCGGGGAGGAGACCCAGTACTTC. The encoded protein is CASSIGDVPGGEETQYF.